This T cell receptor beta chain comes out of a study of blood T cell repertoires in COVID-19. Study-wide context: COVID-19 samples collected from the United States, Italy and Spain covered acute and convalescent phases. T cells, B-cell-depleted T cells, or PBMCs supplied cDNA or gDNA.

V was pared by 6 bases and J by 0 bases, with 8 bases between. This CDR3 has 13 amino acids. As handled by the study authors: Amplifying reference gene primers gave estimates of nucleated cell counts. The method was immunoSEQ multiplex PCR; TCRdb's version includes in-frame clones alone and lacks a portion of them. The DNA gave D and trimming, while V, J and clone size come from that table. The profile shows about 160,000 clones, over 60% of them singletons. The clonotype comes from a man aged 60 to 75 with acute or convalescent COVID-19. The sample comprised peripheral blood. The V gene is TRBV12-3 or TRBV12-4, the J gene TRBJ1-1; D not certain. The CDR3 DNA follows: TGTGCCAGCAGCCAGGTTGTGAACACTGAAGCTTTCTTT. This encodes CASSQVVNTEAFF.